This T cell receptor beta chain was sequenced during a study of neurological immune-mediated disorders. Study-level points and caveats: HTLV-1-associated myelopathy had the most TCR clonal expansion, while multiple sclerosis had the least, a level that fell below healthy controls.

Trimming removed 5 bases at V and 7 bases at J, with 20 bases between. Germline V gene data show CDR1 as LNHDA and CDR2 as SQIVND (reference sequence). The CDR3 is 15 amino acids. TCRdb re-derived calls from the 5' RACE reads in MiXCR, one entry per CDR3 protein. This table holds fewer than 40,000 distinct CDR3 sequences, approximately 4.3% found once. Regarding this clonotype: Its antigen is currently unknown.

Serving as healthy controls were blood bank volunteers based in Maryland, USA. The chain recombines TRBV19 with TRBJ1-1; weak D call: TRBD1 (5 bases). The source is a man aged 18-30 years in good health. Sequencing was carried out using PBMCs. CDR3 residues: CASSWSGRTEDEAFF. The CDR3 nucleotides are TGTGCCAGTAGTTGGTCGGGACGGACGGAAGATGAAGCTTTCTTT.